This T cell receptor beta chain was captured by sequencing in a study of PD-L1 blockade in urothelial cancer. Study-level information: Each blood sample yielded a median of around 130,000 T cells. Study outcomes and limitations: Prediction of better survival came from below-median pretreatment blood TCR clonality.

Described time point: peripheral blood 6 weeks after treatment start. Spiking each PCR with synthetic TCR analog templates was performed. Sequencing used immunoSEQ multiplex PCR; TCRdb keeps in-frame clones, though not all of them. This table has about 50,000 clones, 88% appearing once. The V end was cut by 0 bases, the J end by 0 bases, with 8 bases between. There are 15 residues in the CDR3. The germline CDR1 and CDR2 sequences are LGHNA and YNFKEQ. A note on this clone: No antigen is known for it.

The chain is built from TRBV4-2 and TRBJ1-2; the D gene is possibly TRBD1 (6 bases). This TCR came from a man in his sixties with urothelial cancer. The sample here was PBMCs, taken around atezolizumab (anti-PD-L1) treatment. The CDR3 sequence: CASSQEGTSNYGYTF. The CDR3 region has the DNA TGTGCCAGCAGCCAAGAGGGGACATCTAACTATGGCTACACCTTC.